This T cell receptor (beta chain) was sequenced for a study of T cells in tuberculosis. Study summary: The T cells targeted glucose monomycolate, a mycobacterial lipid, via CD1B. Study-level results: Active tuberculosis patients had shorter CDR3-alpha; the beta difference was nonsignificant.

A word on this clone: Its target is unknown.

V lost 8 bases and J 1 base, leaving 11 bases between the germline ends. Germline loops: CDR1 GTSNPN, CDR2 SVGIG (reference sequence). This CDR3 comprises 12 residues. At study entry, adolescents had tuberculin skin tests and IGRA screening. Method: immunoSEQ multiplex PCR; TCRdb's copy keeps in-frame clones and lacks some. The sample contains approximately 31,000 clones, nearly 97% of which appear only once. The sequence was collected from a donor aged 5 to 30 with latent tuberculosis or without tuberculosis infection. The rearrangement uses TRBV30 and TRBJ1-1; D unclear. The specimen was PBMCs. The CDR3 coding sequence is TGTGCCGAACAACACCAGAACACTGAAGCTTTCTTT. This encodes CAEQHQNTEAFF. Drawing the rest from reference TRBV30 and TRBJ1-1, the complete variable domain is SQTIHQWPATLVQPVGSPLSLECTVEGTSNPNLYWYRQAAGRGLQLLFYSVGIGQISSEVPQNLSASRPQDRQFILSSKKLLLSDSGFYLCAEQHQNTEAFFGQGTRLTVV.